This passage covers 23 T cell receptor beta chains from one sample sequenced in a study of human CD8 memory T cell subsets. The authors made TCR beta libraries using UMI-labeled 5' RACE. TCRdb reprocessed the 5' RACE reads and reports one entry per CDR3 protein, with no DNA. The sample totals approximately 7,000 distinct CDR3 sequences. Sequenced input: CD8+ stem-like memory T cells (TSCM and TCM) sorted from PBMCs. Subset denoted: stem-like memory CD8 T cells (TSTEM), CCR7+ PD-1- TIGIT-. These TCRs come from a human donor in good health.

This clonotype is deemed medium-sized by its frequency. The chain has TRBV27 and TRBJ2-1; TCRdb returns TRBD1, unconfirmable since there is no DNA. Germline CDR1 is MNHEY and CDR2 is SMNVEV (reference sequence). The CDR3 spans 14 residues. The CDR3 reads CASGGDGTYNEQFF.

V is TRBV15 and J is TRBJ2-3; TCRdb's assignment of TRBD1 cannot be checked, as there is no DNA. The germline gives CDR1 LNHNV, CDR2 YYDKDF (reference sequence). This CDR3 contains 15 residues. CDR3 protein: CATSWENRFTDTQYF.

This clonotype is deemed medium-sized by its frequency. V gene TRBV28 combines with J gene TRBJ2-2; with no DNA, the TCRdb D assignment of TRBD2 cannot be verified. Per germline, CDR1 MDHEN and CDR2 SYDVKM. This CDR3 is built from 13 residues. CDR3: CASRGPYTGELFF.

The CDR3 reads CASSDHPRVRTDTQYF. The chain employs TRBV7-6 and TRBJ2-3; TCRdb returns TRBD1, unconfirmable since there is no DNA. Germline lookup yields CDR1 SGHVS and CDR2 FNYEAQ. The CDR3 runs to 16 residues.

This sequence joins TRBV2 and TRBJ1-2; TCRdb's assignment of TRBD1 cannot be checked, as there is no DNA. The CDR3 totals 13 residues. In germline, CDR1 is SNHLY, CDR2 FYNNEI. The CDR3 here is CASRGTGAHGYTF.

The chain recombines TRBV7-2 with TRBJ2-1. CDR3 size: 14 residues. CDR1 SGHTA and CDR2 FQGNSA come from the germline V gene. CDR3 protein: CASSLVGGDNEQFF.

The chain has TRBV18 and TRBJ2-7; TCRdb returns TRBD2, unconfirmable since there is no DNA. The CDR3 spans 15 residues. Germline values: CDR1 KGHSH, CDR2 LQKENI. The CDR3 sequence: CASSPPGLAGYEQYF.

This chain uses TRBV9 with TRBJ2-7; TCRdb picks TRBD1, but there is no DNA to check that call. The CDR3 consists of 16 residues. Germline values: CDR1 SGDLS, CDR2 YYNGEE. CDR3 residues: CASSVAAGQGMYEQYF.

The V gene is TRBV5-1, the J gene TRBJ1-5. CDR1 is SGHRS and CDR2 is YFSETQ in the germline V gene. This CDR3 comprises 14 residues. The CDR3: CASSLKGKGEPQHF.

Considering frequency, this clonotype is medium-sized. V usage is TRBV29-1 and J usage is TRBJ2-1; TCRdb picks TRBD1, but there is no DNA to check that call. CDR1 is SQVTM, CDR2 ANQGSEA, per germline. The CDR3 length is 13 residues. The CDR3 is CSVRGTESNEQFF.

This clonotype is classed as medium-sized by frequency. This CDR3 is CASSRPPSTGELFF. This chain links TRBV12-3 or TRBV12-4 with TRBJ2-2. CDR3 length: 14 residues.

CDR3: CASSQDMGGSDQPQHF. The chain employs TRBV4-1 and TRBJ1-5. The CDR3 sequence is 16 residues long. Germline lookup yields CDR1 MGHRA and CDR2 YSYEKL.

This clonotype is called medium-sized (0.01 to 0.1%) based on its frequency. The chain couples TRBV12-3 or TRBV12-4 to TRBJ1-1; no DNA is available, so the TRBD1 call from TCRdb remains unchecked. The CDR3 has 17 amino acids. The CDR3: CASSSLTITGANTEAFF.

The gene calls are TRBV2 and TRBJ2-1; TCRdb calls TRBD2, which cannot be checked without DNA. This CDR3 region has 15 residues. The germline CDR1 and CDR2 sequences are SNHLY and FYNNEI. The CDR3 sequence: CASNSLAGAANEQFF.

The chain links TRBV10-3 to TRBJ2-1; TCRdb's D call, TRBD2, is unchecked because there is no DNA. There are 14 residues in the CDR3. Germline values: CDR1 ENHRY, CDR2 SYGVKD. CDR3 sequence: CAISEGLAGDEQFF.

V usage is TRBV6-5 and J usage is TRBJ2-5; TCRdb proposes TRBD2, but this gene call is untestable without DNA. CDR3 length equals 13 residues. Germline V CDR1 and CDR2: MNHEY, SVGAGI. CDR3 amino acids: CASRTGLKGTQYF.

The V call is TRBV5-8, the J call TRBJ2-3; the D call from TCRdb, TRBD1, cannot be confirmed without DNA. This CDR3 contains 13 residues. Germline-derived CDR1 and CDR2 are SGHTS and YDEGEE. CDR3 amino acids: CASSRRTKVTQYF.

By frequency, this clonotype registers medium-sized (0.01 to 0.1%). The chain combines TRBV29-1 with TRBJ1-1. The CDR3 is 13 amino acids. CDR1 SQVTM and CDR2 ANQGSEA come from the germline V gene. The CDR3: CSVEWRGGTEAFF. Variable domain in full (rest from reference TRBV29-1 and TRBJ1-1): SAVISQKPSRDICQRGTSLTIQCQVDSQVTMMFWYRQQPGQSLTLIATANQGSEATYESGFVIDKFPISRPNLTFSTLTVSNMSPEDSSIYLCSVEWRGGTEAFFGQGTRLTVV.

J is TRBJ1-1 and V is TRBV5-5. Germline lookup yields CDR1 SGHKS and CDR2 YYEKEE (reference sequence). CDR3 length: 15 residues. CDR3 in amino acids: CASSLLSYGNTEAFF.

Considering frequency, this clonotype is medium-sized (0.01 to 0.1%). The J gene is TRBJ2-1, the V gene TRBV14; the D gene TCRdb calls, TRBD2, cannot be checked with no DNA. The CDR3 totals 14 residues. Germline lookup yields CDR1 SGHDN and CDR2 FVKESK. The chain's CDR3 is CASKEAGGPDEQFF.

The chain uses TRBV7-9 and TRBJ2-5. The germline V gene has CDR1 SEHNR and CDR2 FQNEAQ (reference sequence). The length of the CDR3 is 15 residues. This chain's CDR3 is CASSYTAMTQETQYF.

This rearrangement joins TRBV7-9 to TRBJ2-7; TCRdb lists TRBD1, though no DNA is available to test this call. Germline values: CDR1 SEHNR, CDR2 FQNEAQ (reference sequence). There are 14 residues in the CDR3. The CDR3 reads CASSPVELFYEQYF.

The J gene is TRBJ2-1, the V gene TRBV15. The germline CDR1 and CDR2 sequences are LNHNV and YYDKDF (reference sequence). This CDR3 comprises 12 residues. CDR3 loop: CATSSRVNEQFF.